Detailed here is one T cell receptor beta chain. These data come from a study of blood T cell repertoires in COVID-19. On the study more broadly: Nucleic acid was either cDNA or gDNA, and it came from T cells, B-cell-depleted T cells, or PBMCs.

From germline, CDR1 is MNHEY and CDR2 SVGAGI. Trimming stripped 0 bases from V and 3 bases from J, with 8 bases between. The CDR3 length is 14 residues. In the original analysis: Amplification of reference gene primers provided the estimated nucleated cell counts. Generated by immunoSEQ multiplex PCR, the TCRdb table keeps only in-frame clones and is missing some. The V and J calls and clone size are taken from that table; D and trimming were inferred from the DNA. The sample shows about 120,000 clones, roughly nine tenths of them seen only once. Sequencing was done on a sample of peripheral blood. This sequence joins TRBV6-5 and TRBJ2-5, with D unclear. The origin of this receptor is a man in his sixties or seventies with active or convalescent COVID-19. CDR3 nucleotide sequence: TGTGCCAGCAGTTACTCAGTACATGAAGAGACCCAGTACTTC. Encoded protein: CASSYSVHEETQYF.